The 28 T cell receptor beta chains given below trace back to one sample, sequenced in a study of PD-1 blockade in classical Hodgkin lymphoma. Only in-frame clones appear in the TCRdb table, and some are missing; sequencing was by immunoSEQ multiplex PCR. The repertoire holds about 30,000 clones, with 88% as singletons. Patients all relapsed after autologous stem cell transplantation, and there was variation in brentuximab vedotin exposure. Magnetic negative selection, applied to thawed PBMCs, was used to isolate the CD8+ T cells. Sequenced here: CD8+ T cells from blood, sampled at baseline. The receptors stem from a human donor with classical Hodgkin lymphoma.

The table lists this clone with a few counts. The chain employs TRBV9 and TRBJ2-2; a possible D gene is TRBD2 (5 bases). This CDR3 is 13 amino acids long. Trimming pared 0 bases from V and 14 bases from J, leaving 14 bases between. Germline V CDR1 and CDR2: SGDLS, YYNGEE. The CDR3: CASSVDGLAGLFF. The CDR3, as DNA: TGTGCCAGCAGCGTAGATGGGCTAGCCGGACTGTTTTTT.

This chain joins TRBV7-2 and TRBJ2-1, with 9 bases fitting TRBD2. CDR3 length: 16 residues. V lost 1 base to trimming and J lost 5 bases; unmatched junction nucleotides: 6. Looked up from germline, CDR1 is SGHTA and CDR2 is FQGNSA. In nucleotides, the CDR3 is TGTGCCAGCAGCTTAGTAGGCGGGAGGGCCAACAATGAGCAGTTCTTC. This encodes CASSLVGGRANNEQFF.

The chain combines TRBV28 with TRBJ1-1, with D tentatively TRBD1 (5 bases). CDR3 size: 15 residues. The V end lost 1 base, the J end lost 1 base, and 10 bases lay between the germline ends. Per germline, CDR1 MDHEN and CDR2 SYDVKM. The chain's CDR3 is CASSLFRVANTEAFF. The CDR3 nucleotides read TGTGCCAGCAGTTTATTCAGGGTGGCGAACACTGAAGCTTTCTTT.

The chain has TRBV7-8 and TRBJ1-5; D gene unclear. Germline assignment: CDR1 SGHVS and CDR2 FQNEAQ. Trimming left V 6 bases short and J 2 bases short, with 8 bases between. CDR3 size: 13 residues. The CDR3 loop is CASRPRGNQPQHF. The DNA of the CDR3 is TGTGCCAGCAGACCGCGAGGCAATCAGCCCCAGCATTTT.

CDR3 protein: CASSRSEGGTGELFF. In DNA form, the CDR3 reads TGCGCCAGCAGCCGGTCTGAAGGAGGCACCGGGGAGCTGTTTTTT. The genes are TRBV4-1 and TRBJ2-2; weak D call: TRBD2 (5 bases). There are 15 residues in the CDR3. The germline V gene has CDR1 MGHRA and CDR2 YSYEKL. The germline V and J ends were trimmed by 4 bases and 4 bases, with 13 bases remaining between them.

The chain has TRBV27 and TRBJ2-3; D call uncertain. The CDR3 is 13 amino acids. The germline V gene has CDR1 MNHEY and CDR2 SMNVEV (reference sequence). Trimming shortened V by 3 bases and J by 2 bases, and 6 bases separated the two germline ends. Written as DNA, the CDR3 is TGTGCCAGCAGTTTCCTACACACAGATACGCAGTATTTT. This encodes CASSFLHTDTQYF.

J is TRBJ1-1 and V is TRBV29-1, with a weak D call TRBD1 (6 bases). Germline CDR1 is SQVTM and CDR2 is ANQGSEA. The CDR3 contains 13 residues. Between the trimmed V and J ends, which lost 3 bases and 0 bases, there was a span of 8 bases. CDR3 bases: TGCAGCGTTGATGGGACATTGAACACTGAAGCTTTCTTT. This encodes CSVDGTLNTEAFF.

This chain joins TRBV2 and TRBJ2-7; D is tentatively TRBD1 or TRBD2 (5 bases each). The CDR3 consists of 16 residues. The V end was cut by 1 base, the J end by 5 bases, with 18 bases between. Germline assignment: CDR1 SNHLY and CDR2 FYNNEI. The CDR3 nucleotides read TGTGCCAGCAGTGAAGTATTTAAATACCGGGACGACGAGCAGTACTTC. Translating it yields CASSEVFKYRDDEQYF. Looking up the rest from reference TRBV2 and TRBJ2-7 gives the full variable domain: EPEVTQTPSHQVTQMGQEVILRCVPISNHLYFYWYRQILGQKVEFLVSFYNNEISEKSEIFDDQFSVERPDGSNFTLKIRSTKLEDSAMYFCASSEVFKYRDDEQYFGPGTRLTVT.

The rearrangement joins TRBV25-1 to TRBJ2-1; TRBD1 matches 7 bases. Looked up from germline, CDR1 is MGHDK and CDR2 is SYGVNS. V trimming: 4 bases; J trimming: 9 bases; junction bases outside the gene matches: 6. The CDR3 is made up of 13 amino acids. The CDR3 region has the DNA TGTGCCAGCAGTGTGACAGGGTTCTCTGAGCAGTTCTTC. Its protein product is CASSVTGFSEQFF. The full variable domain, in which reference TRBV25-1 and TRBJ2-1 provide the parts outside the CDR3, is EADIYQTPRYLVIGTGKKITLECSQTMGHDKMYWYQQDPGMELHLIHYSYGVNSTEKGDLSSESTVSRIRTEHFPLTLESARPSHTSQYLCASSVTGFSEQFFGPGTRLTVL.

The rearrangement joins TRBV6-5 to TRBJ2-7; a weak D match, TRBD1 (6 bases). The CDR3 consists of 15 residues. V was shortened by 8 bases and J by 0 bases, with 17 bases between the two germline ends. Germline loops: CDR1 MNHEY, CDR2 SVGAGI. The CDR3 DNA reads TGTGCCAGCGGAGGCACAGGGATCGACTCCTACGAGCAGTACTTC. Its protein product is CASGGTGIDSYEQYF.

The V gene is TRBV7-6, the J gene TRBJ2-3; 9 bases are shared with TRBD2. With 3 bases clipped from V and 3 bases from J, the junction kept 7 bases outside the gene matches. In germline, CDR1 is SGHVS, CDR2 FNYEAQ. This CDR3 contains 16 residues. The CDR3 coding sequence is TGTGCCAGCAGCTTGAGGACTAGCGCACAGACAGATACGCAGTATTTT. Its protein product is CASSLRTSAQTDTQYF. Full variable domain (outside the CDR3, taken from reference TRBV7-6 and TRBJ2-3): GAGVSQSPRYKVTKRGQDVALRCDPISGHVSLYWYRQALGQGPEFLTYFNYEAQQDKSGLPNDRFSAERPEGSISTLTIQRTEQRDSAMYRCASSLRTSAQTDTQYFGPGTRLTVL.

The chain is built from TRBV21-1 and TRBJ1-4. TRBV21-1 represents a pseudogene. The CDR3 is 23 amino acids. This chain's CDR3 is CASSKTCLGGPPSGVTLGEKLFF. DNA for the CDR3: TGTGCCAGCAGCAAAACCTGTCTGGGGGGGCCCCCATCAGGGGTTACCCTAGGGGAAAAACTGTTTTTT.

The CDR3 nucleotides read TGTGCCAGCAGTTTAGGGAACTACAATGAGCAGTTCTTC. It yields the protein CASSLGNYNEQFF. The rearrangement uses TRBV27 and TRBJ2-1; D is uncertain. Germline-derived CDR1 and CDR2 are MNHEY and SMNVEV (reference sequence). This CDR3 region has 13 residues. V was pared by 2 bases and J by 3 bases, with 5 bases between.

The chain couples TRBV10-2 to TRBJ1-1; D remains ambiguous. The CDR3 loop spans 15 amino acids. V was clipped by 7 bases and J by 1 base, with 16 bases between them. Germline CDR1 is WSHSY and CDR2 is SAAADI. The CDR3 loop is CASTIRASPNTEAFF. CDR3 DNA sequence: TGCGCCAGCACCATAAGGGCCTCCCCGAACACTGAAGCTTTCTTT.

V usage is TRBV2 and J usage is TRBJ1-5, with TRBD1 matching 8 bases. With V trimmed by 6 bases and J by 4 bases, 8 bases remained unmatched. CDR3 length equals 15 residues. In germline, CDR1 is SNHLY, CDR2 FYNNEI. CDR3 nucleotide sequence: TGTGCCAGCAGGACCGGGACAGGTTCAAATCAGCCCCAGCATTTT. This encodes CASRTGTGSNQPQHF.

The DNA of the CDR3 is TGTGCCAGCAGCCAAGTGCTCGAGCAGTACTTC. Translated: CASSQVLEQYF. This chain connects TRBV14 to TRBJ2-7; D remains unclear. The V gene lost 1 base and the J gene lost 6 bases, with 4 bases spanning the gap. Germline V CDR1 and CDR2: SGHDN, FVKESK. CDR3 length: 11 amino acids.

This clone has a single count. This chain links TRBV5-4 with TRBJ2-5; D perhaps matches TRBD2 (6 bases). V was trimmed by 2 bases and J by 1 base, leaving 12 bases between them. The length of the CDR3 is 15 residues. Germline CDR1 and CDR2: SGHNT and YYREEE (reference sequence). CDR3 in amino acids: CASSFGGGTQETQYF. CDR3 in DNA: TGTGCCAGCAGCTTTGGTGGCGGGACCCAAGAGACCCAGTACTTC.

The V call is TRBV5-4, the J call TRBJ1-1; the match to TRBD1 covers 10 bases. J was trimmed by 1 base and V by 3 bases; bases with no gene match: 6. The germline V gene encodes CDR1 SGHNT and CDR2 YYREEE (reference sequence). The CDR3 loop spans 16 amino acids. The CDR3 sequence is CASSYGTGARNTEAFF. CDR3 DNA: TGTGCCAGCAGCTACGGGACAGGGGCGCGGAACACTGAAGCTTTCTTT. The full variable domain, its missing parts supplied by reference TRBV5-4 and TRBJ1-1, is ETGVTQSPTHLIKTRGQQVTLRCSSQSGHNTVSWYQQALGQGPQFIFQYYREEENGRGNFPPRFSGLQFPNYSSELNVNALELDDSALYLCASSYGTGARNTEAFFGQGTRLTVV.

This chain joins TRBV5-1 and TRBJ2-3, with D tentatively TRBD2 (5 bases). The CDR3 totals 15 residues. Trimming removed 0 bases from V and 0 bases from J, with 8 bases in between. Germline values: CDR1 SGHRS, CDR2 YFSETQ. CDR3 amino acids: CASSLGAASTDTQYF. Here the CDR3 DNA reads TGCGCCAGCAGCTTGGGAGCGGCTAGCACAGATACGCAGTATTTT.

This chain connects TRBV13 to TRBJ2-2; 13 positions agree with TRBD2. Losses at the gene ends were 8 bases for V and 4 bases for J; bases not matched to a gene: 4. Germline V CDR1 and CDR2: PRHDT, FYEKMQ (reference sequence). This CDR3 is 15 amino acids long. This CDR3 is CASETSGRPTGELFF. As DNA, the CDR3 is TGTGCCAGCGAGACTAGCGGGAGGCCCACCGGGGAGCTGTTTTTT.

The chain joins TRBV13 to TRBJ2-3; 10 bases line up with TRBD2. Germline CDR1 reads PRHDT; CDR2 reads FYEKMQ (reference sequence). J lost 6 bases, V lost 3 bases, and 6 bases had no gene match. The CDR3 has 15 residues. DNA of the CDR3: TGTGCCAGCAGCTTCGTAGCGGGGGGCGGGGATACGCAGTATTTT. Amino acid sequence: CASSFVAGGGDTQYF. Full variable domain (missing parts from reference TRBV13 and TRBJ2-3): AAGVIQSPRHLIKEKRETATLKCYPIPRHDTVYWYQQGPGQDPQFLISFYEKMQSDKGSIPDRFSAQQFSDYHSELNMSSLELGDSALYFCASSFVAGGGDTQYFGPGTRLTVL.

This clone appeared a single time. V usage is TRBV2 and J usage is TRBJ2-7; 10 bases are shared with TRBD1. The V segment lost 5 bases and the J segment 4 bases; nucleotides outside the gene matches: 8. Germline V CDR1 and CDR2: SNHLY, FYNNEI. The length of the CDR3 is 15 residues. The CDR3 sequence is CASSTSGTGDYEQYF. CDR3 DNA sequence: TGTGCCAGCAGTACCTCCGGGACAGGGGATTACGAGCAGTACTTC.

J is TRBJ2-7 and V is TRBV29-1, with 11 bases fitting TRBD1. Germline V gives CDR1 SQVTM, CDR2 ANQGSEA. CDR3 length equals 15 residues. V was clipped by 3 bases and J by 7 bases; unmatched bases: 11. This CDR3 reads CSVDSGTGGMGEQYF. The CDR3 DNA reads as TGCAGCGTTGATAGTGGGACAGGGGGTATGGGGGAGCAGTACTTC.

This sequence joins TRBV29-1 and TRBJ2-1; 13 bases are a match to TRBD2. The J segment lost 5 bases and the V segment lost 0 bases, leaving 7 bases of the junction unmatched. This CDR3 is 17 amino acids long. Germline-derived CDR1 and CDR2 are SQVTM and ANQGSEA. DNA of the CDR3: TGCAGCGTTGAAGACGTCCACGGGACTAGCGGGAACAATGAGCAGTTCTTC. Translating it yields CSVEDVHGTSGNNEQFF.

The chain couples TRBV27 to TRBJ2-3; D gene unclear. V shed 3 bases and J shed 0 bases, with 1 base lying between them. This CDR3 spans 12 amino acids. Germline CDR1 is MNHEY and CDR2 is SMNVEV (reference sequence). The CDR3 nucleotides read TGTGCCAGCAGTTTTAGCACAGATACGCAGTATTTT. Translated: CASSFSTDTQYF.

V is TRBV10-1 and J is TRBJ2-1; 8 bases agree with TRBD2. Per the germline V gene, CDR1 is WNHNN and CDR2 is SYGVQD (reference sequence). The ends lost 2 bases at V and 12 bases at J; junction bases unmatched: 21. The CDR3 consists of 18 residues. The CDR3 DNA is TGCGCCAGCAGTGAGGGGGCACGCGGACTAGCCGTTAGCCATTCGCAGTTCTTC. As protein: CASSEGARGLAVSHSQFF.

This sequence joins TRBV7-6 and TRBJ2-3; TRBD2 matches 10 bases. V lost 3 bases and J lost 4; bases outside the gene matches: 7. Germline assignment: CDR1 SGHVS and CDR2 FNYEAQ. This CDR3 has 16 amino acids. CDR3 DNA sequence: TGTGCCAGCAGCTTTGGAGGGACTAGCGCCTCAGATACGCAGTATTTT. This encodes CASSFGGTSASDTQYF.

To note about this clone: The same CDR3 is also encoded by other DNA sequences in this sample. J is TRBJ1-1 and V is TRBV27; D not certain. Trimming removed 2 bases from V and 1 base from J, with 5 bases in between. Per germline, CDR1 MNHEY and CDR2 SMNVEV (reference sequence). The CDR3 covers 13 residues. This CDR3 is CASSLGQNTEAFF. The CDR3 DNA sequence: TGTGCCAGCAGTTTAGGGCAGAACACTGAAGCTTTCTTT.